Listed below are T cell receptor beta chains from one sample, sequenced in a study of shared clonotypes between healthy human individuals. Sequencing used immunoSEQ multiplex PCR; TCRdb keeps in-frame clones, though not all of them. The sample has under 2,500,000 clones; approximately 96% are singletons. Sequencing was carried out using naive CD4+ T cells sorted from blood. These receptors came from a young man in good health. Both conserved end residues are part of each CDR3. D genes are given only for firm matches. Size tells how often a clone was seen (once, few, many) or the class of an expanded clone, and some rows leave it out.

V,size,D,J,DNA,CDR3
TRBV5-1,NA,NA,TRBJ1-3,TGCGCCAGCAGCTTGGAAAGTTCTATCTCTGGAAACACCATATATTTT,CASSLESSISGNTIYF
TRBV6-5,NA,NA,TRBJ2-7,TGTGCCAGCAGACTGATCGACGAGCAGTACTTC,CASRLIDEQYF
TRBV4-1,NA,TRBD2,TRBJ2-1,TGCGCCAGCAGCCAAGGAGCCCAACGTAGGCTAGCGGGGGGGAAATACAATGAGCAGTTCTTC,CASSQGAQRRLAGGKYNEQFF
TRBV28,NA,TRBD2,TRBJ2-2,TGTGCCAGCAGTTTACGTAAGACTAGCGATTACACCGGGGAGCTGTTTTTT,CASSLRKTSDYTGELFF
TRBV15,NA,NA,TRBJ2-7,TGTGCCACCAGCAGATTTTCACCTAGGGGCAGCTACGAGCAGTACTTC,CATSRFSPRGSYEQYF
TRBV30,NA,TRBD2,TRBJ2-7,TGTGCCTGGAGTTCCCAACTAGCGGGGTCCTACGAGCAGTACTTC,CAWSSQLAGSYEQYF
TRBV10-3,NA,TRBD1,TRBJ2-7,TGTGCCATCAGTGAGAACAGGGGGTCCTACGAGCAGTACTTC,CAISENRGSYEQYF
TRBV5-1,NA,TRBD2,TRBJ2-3,TGCGCCAGCAGCGTGGGACTAGCGGATAGCACAGATACGCAGTATTTT,CASSVGLADSTDTQYF
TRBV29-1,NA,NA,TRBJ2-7,TGCAGCGTTGCTCAGGGCAACGAGCAGTACTTC,CSVAQGNEQYF
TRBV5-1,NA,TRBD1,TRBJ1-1,TGCGCCAGCAGCGTTTCAGGGGGCCTGAACACTGAAGCTTTCTTT,CASSVSGGLNTEAFF
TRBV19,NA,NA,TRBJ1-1,TGTGCCAGTAGTATCCAGGGCAGGGGCACTGAAGCTTTCTTT,CASSIQGRGTEAFF
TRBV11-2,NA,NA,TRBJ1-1,TGTGCCAGCAGCTTAGATTGGAGCACTGAAGCTTTCTTT,CASSLDWSTEAFF
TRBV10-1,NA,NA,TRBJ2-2,TGCGCCAGCAGTACAGGGAACACCGGGGAGCTGTTTTTT,CASSTGNTGELFF
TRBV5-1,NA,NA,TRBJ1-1,TGCGCCAGCAGTTTAGAGGGGGAAGCTTTCTTT,CASSLEGEAFF
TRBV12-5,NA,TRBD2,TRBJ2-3,TGTGCTAGTGGTTTGGGACTAGCGGGAGTAGCAGATACGCAGTATTTT,CASGLGLAGVADTQYF
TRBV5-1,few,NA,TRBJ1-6,TGCGCCAGCAGCTTGGTTACAGACGGGAAGGCACCCCTCCACTTT,CASSLVTDGKAPLHF
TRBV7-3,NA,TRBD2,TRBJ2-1,TGTGCCAGCAGCTTAAGGGCTAGCGGCGATTACAATGAGCAGTTCTTC,CASSLRASGDYNEQFF
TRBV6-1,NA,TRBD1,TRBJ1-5,TGTGCCAGCAGGAGCTATACAGGGGTTGGGCAGCCCCAGCATTTT,CASRSYTGVGQPQHF
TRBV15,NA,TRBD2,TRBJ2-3,TGTGCCACCAGCAGAGGCCTGAGGGCGGGGGACACAGATACGCAGTATTTT,CATSRGLRAGDTDTQYF
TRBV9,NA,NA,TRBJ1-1,TGTGCCAGCAGGAAACAAGAAAACACTGAAGCTTTCTTT,CASRKQENTEAFF
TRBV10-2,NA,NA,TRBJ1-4,TGCGCCAGCAGTGCCGAGGGGCGACTTCGAGAAAAACTGTTTTTT,CASSAEGRLREKLFF
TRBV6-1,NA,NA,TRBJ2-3,TGTGCCAGCAGTGAACTAGTGGTAGATACGCAGTATTTT,CASSELVVDTQYF
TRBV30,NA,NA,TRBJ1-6,TGTGCCTGGAGTGTACTTAGCTCCTATAATTCACCCCTCCACTTT,CAWSVLSSYNSPLHF
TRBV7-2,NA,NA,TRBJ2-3,TGTGCCAGCAGCCCAACAGGGCTCGCAGATACGCAGTATTTT,CASSPTGLADTQYF
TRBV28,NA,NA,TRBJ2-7,TGTGCCAGCACCAAACTTGGGGAGCAGTACTTC,CASTKLGEQYF